The 27 T cell receptor beta chains below come from one sample, sequenced in a study of T cells in localized non-small cell lung cancer (dated by TCRdb to 2018 to 2020). The method behind the library was the immunoSEQ multiplex PCR assay. TCRdb took this table from immuneACCESS and kept in-frame rearrangements with V and J called. Such tables lack part of the clones; where checked against another copy, unresolved V genes explain under half of the gap, and the rest is unexplained. The sample data list 35,000 to 40,000 clones, and 75% to 90% of these were observed just once. Clones ranked in the top ten supply 2.7% of the sample. The sample consisted of peripheral blood, taken before any cancer treatment. These receptors all come from a woman between 35 and 75 years old with stage I lung adenocarcinoma.

This sequence joins TRBV7-2 and TRBJ1-1; TRBD1 aligns across 8 bases. This CDR3 is 14 amino acids long. Trimming cost V 5 bases and J 3 bases; bases outside gene matches: 5. Germline V gives CDR1 SGHTA, CDR2 FQGNSA. The CDR3 nucleotides are TGTGCCAGCAGCAGCAACAGGGGGGACACTGAAGCTTTCTTT. Amino acid sequence: CASSSNRGDTEAFF.

The V call is TRBV20-1, the J call TRBJ1-1; D possibly corresponds to TRBD1 (5 bases). Germline V lookup: CDR1 DFQATT, CDR2 SNEGSKA (reference sequence). The CDR3 length is 11 residues. Trimming took off 0 bases at V and 11 bases at J, with 10 bases between the two ends. The CDR3 nucleotides are TGCAGTGCTAGAGACGGGACTTTGGCTTTCTTT. This translates into CSARDGTLAFF.

This clone came up a few times. The V gene is TRBV2, the J gene TRBJ1-4; D uncertain. The germline gives CDR1 SNHLY, CDR2 FYNNEI. The CDR3 is 11 amino acids. V lost 5 bases and J 8 bases, leaving 6 bases between the germline ends. CDR3 amino acids: CASSRGEKLFF. The DNA of the CDR3 is TGTGCCAGCAGTCGCGGAGAAAAACTGTTTTTT.

The rearrangement links TRBV7-3 to TRBJ2-5; 8 nucleotides line up with TRBD2. The CDR3 consists of 15 residues. J gave up 5 bases and V 1 base, and 6 bases lay outside the gene matches. Germline V gene lookup returns CDR1 SGHTA and CDR2 FQGTGA. DNA for the CDR3: TGTGCCAGCAGCTTAAGAGGGACTAGTGTGGAGACCCAGTACTTC. The encoded protein is CASSLRGTSVETQYF.

The table lists this clone with a few counts. The rearrangement joins TRBV6-1 to TRBJ1-5, with TRBD1 as a possible D gene (5 bases). This CDR3 is 13 amino acids long. V was cut by 9 bases and J by 8 bases, with 17 bases left in between. Germline CDR1 and CDR2: MNHNS and SASEGT. CDR3: CASSFAGTEPQHF. CDR3 nucleotide sequence: TGTGCCAGTTCTTTTGCAGGGACCGAGCCCCAGCATTTT.

This sequence joins TRBV19 and TRBJ1-2; D is uncertain. Trimming removed 7 bases at V and 5 bases at J, with 14 bases between. CDR1 LNHDA and CDR2 SQIVND come from the germline V gene (reference sequence). The CDR3 runs to 13 residues. CDR3 coding DNA: TGTGCCAGTACCCCCAGGACCGCGTATGGCTACACCTTC. This gives the protein CASTPRTAYGYTF.

The rearrangement joins TRBV18 to TRBJ2-7; D is possibly TRBD1 (6 bases). Trimming left V 0 bases short and J 1 base short, with 10 bases between. This CDR3 contains 15 residues. Per the germline V gene, CDR1 is KGHSH and CDR2 is LQKENI. Here the CDR3 reads CASSPPRQASYEQYF. CDR3 sequence (DNA): TGTGCCAGCTCACCACCGAGACAGGCGTCCTACGAGCAGTACTTC.

The chain uses TRBV2 and TRBJ1-4; TRBD1 matches at 7 bases. The V gene end was trimmed by 4 bases and the J gene end by 3 bases; junction bases not matched to a gene: 5. This CDR3 is 15 amino acids long. CDR1 is SNHLY and CDR2 is FYNNEI in the germline V gene. The CDR3 coding sequence is TGTGCCAGCAGTGTGCGACAGGGCTCTAATGAAAAACTGTTTTTT. Residues: CASSVRQGSNEKLFF.

The V and J genes are TRBV28 and TRBJ1-5, with 7 bases fitting TRBD1. V shed 3 bases and J 0 bases; nucleotides not matched to a gene: 5. The CDR3 extends over 16 amino acids. The germline V gene has CDR1 MDHEN and CDR2 SYDVKM. The CDR3: CASSLTGSNSNQPQHF. CDR3 nucleotides: TGTGCCAGCAGTTTGACAGGGTCTAATAGCAATCAGCCCCAGCATTTT.

V and J are TRBV19 and TRBJ2-1; TRBD2 agrees at 9 bases. Trimming took 3 bases from V and 9 from J; bases not matched to a gene: 12. From germline, CDR1 is LNHDA and CDR2 SQIVND (reference sequence). There are 16 residues in the CDR3. As DNA, the CDR3 is TGTGCCAGTAGTATTAGGCTAGCGGGATATTCTGGTGAGCAGTTCTTC. This translates into CASSIRLAGYSGEQFF. The variable domain in full, with the rest retrieved from reference TRBV19 and TRBJ2-1, is DGGITQSPKYLFRKEGQNVTLSCEQNLNHDAMYWYRQDPGQGLRLIYYSQIVNDFQKGDIAEGYSVSREKKESFPLTVTSAQKNPTAFYLCASSIRLAGYSGEQFFGPGTRLTVL.

The CDR3 nucleotides are TGTGCCAGCAGCTTGTCCGGACAGGGGAACACCATATATTTT. Translated: CASSLSGQGNTIYF. V is TRBV5-5 and J is TRBJ1-3, with 9 bases fitting TRBD1. CDR3 length: 14 residues. Germline trimming cut 1 base from V and 7 bases from J; bases unmatched to any gene: 3. Per germline, CDR1 SGHKS and CDR2 YYEKEE (reference sequence).

This clone came up once. The chain is built from TRBV7-9 and TRBJ2-7; D gene ambiguous. The V end lost 4 bases, the J end lost 0 bases, and 7 bases lay between the germline ends. The CDR3 is 13 residues long. Germline V gene lookup returns CDR1 SEHNR and CDR2 FQNEAQ (reference sequence). The CDR3 spells CASSSGNSYEQYF. The CDR3 region has the DNA TGTGCCAGCAGCTCCGGAAACTCCTACGAGCAGTACTTC. The full variable domain, completed using reference TRBV7-9 and TRBJ2-7, is DTGVSQNPRHKITKRGQNVTFRCDPISEHNRLYWYRQTLGQGPEFLTYFQNEAQLEKSRLLSDRFSAERPKGSFSTLEIQRTEQGDSAMYLCASSSGNSYEQYFGPGTRLTVT.

V and J are TRBV5-1 and TRBJ2-1, with D possibly being TRBD1 or TRBD2 (5 bases each). V was shortened by 4 bases and J by 7 bases, with 18 bases between the two germline ends. The germline V gene has CDR1 SGHRS and CDR2 YFSETQ. CDR3 length: 15 residues. The CDR3 is CASSPGTGLENEQFF. The CDR3 nucleotides are TGCGCCAGCAGCCCAGGGACCGGTCTGGAGAATGAGCAGTTCTTC. The full variable domain, its missing parts supplied by reference TRBV5-1 and TRBJ2-1, is KAGVTQTPRYLIKTRGQQVTLSCSPISGHRSVSWYQQTPGQGLQFLFEYFSETQRNKGNFPGRFSGRQFSNSRSEMNVSTLELGDSALYLCASSPGTGLENEQFFGPGTRLTVL.

The V and J genes are TRBV19 and TRBJ2-3; 7 bases line up with TRBD1. The junction had 5 bases not matched to a gene; V was cut back by 1 base and J by 4 bases. The CDR3 spans 15 residues. The germline V gene encodes CDR1 LNHDA and CDR2 SQIVND (reference sequence). The CDR3 region is CASSIGLGTADTQYF. In DNA form, the CDR3 reads TGTGCCAGTAGTATAGGCCTGGGGACAGCAGATACGCAGTATTTT.

This clone was recorded once. CDR3 sequence reads: CASSLPDPYEQYF. In nucleotides, the CDR3 is TGTGCCAGCAGTTTGCCAGACCCCTACGAGCAGTACTTC. The chain is built from TRBV28 and TRBJ2-7; D ambiguous. Looked up from germline, CDR1 is MDHEN and CDR2 is SYDVKM. The CDR3 totals 13 residues. V gave up 3 bases and J gave up 2 bases, with 8 bases separating them.

V usage is TRBV7-2 and J usage is TRBJ2-5, with 8 bases fitting TRBD2. The J segment lost 4 bases and the V segment lost 5 bases, leaving 9 bases of the junction unmatched. The CDR3 sequence is 15 residues long. Germline CDR1 reads SGHTA; CDR2 reads FQGNSA. In DNA, the CDR3 is TGTGCCAGCAGCCCTTCCAGCGGGAGAAGAGAGACCCAGTACTTC. This gives the protein CASSPSSGRRETQYF.

The chain employs TRBV9 and TRBJ2-3; the match to TRBD1 covers 8 bases. This CDR3 is built from 14 residues. Trimming removed 4 bases from V and 6 bases from J; junction bases left unmatched: 7. Per germline, CDR1 SGDLS and CDR2 YYNGEE. The DNA of the CDR3 is TGTGCCAGCAGCCTAAGGACAGGGTTGGATACGCAGTATTTT. It is translated as CASSLRTGLDTQYF.

The CDR3 loop reads CATSTPSELAGTLPDTQYF. The CDR3, as DNA: TGTGCCACCAGCACCCCCTCGGAACTAGCGGGAACTTTGCCAGATACGCAGTATTTT. The V and J genes are TRBV15 and TRBJ2-3; 10 nucleotides agree with TRBD2. Germline V gene lookup returns CDR1 LNHNV and CDR2 YYDKDF (reference sequence). Losses at the gene ends were 4 bases for V and 4 bases for J; bases not matched to a gene: 17. The length of the CDR3 is 19 residues.

This chain joins TRBV18 and TRBJ1-4, with 8 bases matching TRBD1. From germline, CDR1 is KGHSH and CDR2 LQKENI. Trimming removed 0 bases from V and 8 bases from J; junction bases left unmatched: 8. The CDR3 has 16 residues. The chain's CDR3 is CASSPPHGQGHEKLFF. CDR3 in DNA: TGTGCCAGCTCACCACCGCATGGACAGGGTCACGAAAAACTGTTTTTT.

This clone was seen a handful of times. The V gene is TRBV27, the J gene TRBJ2-2; no definite D call. V lost 1 base and J lost 5, with 2 bases in between. The CDR3 sequence is 12 residues long. Germline CDR1 reads MNHEY; CDR2 reads SMNVEV (reference sequence). CDR3 sequence: CASSLLTGELFF. Here the CDR3 DNA reads TGTGCCAGCAGTTTATTAACCGGGGAGCTGTTTTTT.

The J gene is TRBJ2-1, the V gene TRBV6-1; D uncertain. In germline, CDR1 is MNHNS, CDR2 SASEGT. This CDR3 region has 12 residues. V dropped 2 bases and J dropped 10 bases, with 9 bases sitting between them. The CDR3 coding sequence is TGTGCCAGCAGTGAAAAACACGGAGAGCAGTTCTTC. Translating it yields CASSEKHGEQFF.

This sequence joins TRBV11-2 and TRBJ2-1; weak D call: TRBD2 (7 bases). The length of the CDR3 is 14 residues. V gave up 0 bases and J gave up 10 bases, with 13 bases separating them. Germline V CDR1 and CDR2: SGHAT, FQNNGV. The CDR3 protein is CASSLEAGAGEQFF. In nucleotides, the CDR3 is TGTGCCAGCAGCTTAGAGGCGGGGGCTGGAGAGCAGTTCTTC.

This chain joins TRBV6-5 and TRBJ2-2; 7 nucleotides align to TRBD1. Germline lookup yields CDR1 MNHEY and CDR2 SVGAGI. The ends lost 7 bases at V and 4 bases at J; junction bases unmatched: 9. CDR3 size: 15 residues. Here the CDR3 DNA reads TGTGCCAGCACCCTGACAGGGTGGGGCACCGGGGAGCTGTTTTTT. As protein: CASTLTGWGTGELFF.

This clone showed up just once. The CDR3, as DNA: TGTGCCAGCAGTCTAACCCTCCTGAACTACGAGCAGTACTTC. Translation gives CASSLTLLNYEQYF. The rearrangement uses TRBV27 and TRBJ2-7; D ambiguous. Trimming took 5 bases from V and 3 from J, leaving 14 bases between them. The CDR3 consists of 14 residues. Per germline, CDR1 MNHEY and CDR2 SMNVEV (reference sequence).

This rearrangement joins TRBV5-1 to TRBJ2-7; D not certain. V lost 0 bases and J lost 0, with 19 bases in between. Germline CDR1 reads SGHRS; CDR2 reads YFSETQ. The CDR3 covers 18 residues. CDR3 amino acids: CASSLAGSTQAFSYEQYF. The CDR3 DNA sequence: TGCGCCAGCAGCTTGGCTGGATCTACGCAGGCTTTCTCCTACGAGCAGTACTTC.

CDR3 sequence (DNA): TGTGCCAGCAGCTTAGTAGCGGGAGGAGGAGAGACCCAGTACTTC. It encodes CASSLVAGGGETQYF. The rearrangement uses TRBV7-2 and TRBJ2-5; 10 nucleotides agree with TRBD2. Germline CDR1 SGHTA, CDR2 FQGNSA. V shed 1 base and J 4 bases; nucleotides not matched to a gene: 3. The CDR3 is 15 residues long.

DNA for the CDR3: TGTGCCAGCAGTTACAAAGGCGGTCGCACAGATACGCAGTATTTT. Its protein product is CASSYKGGRTDTQYF. This chain uses TRBV6-5 with TRBJ2-3; no reliable D call. The V gene lost 2 bases and the J gene lost 1 base, with 10 bases spanning the gap. This CDR3 has 15 residues. Looked up from germline, CDR1 is MNHEY and CDR2 is SVGAGI.